A selection of T cell receptor beta chains follows, all from one sample in a study of T cell responses to AZD1222 COVID-19 vaccine. Using immunoSEQ multiplex PCR, the repertoire was profiled, and TCRdb retains in-frame clones only, with some absent. The top ten hold roughly 0.96% of the sample, which has about 130,000 clones, 93% seen once. This specimen consisted of peripheral blood, obtained on day 0 of AZD1222 vaccination. The receptors come from an adult in good health. Each CDR3 is given with its conserved first and last residue. The order of the fields is V gene, D gene, J gene, clone size, CDR3 protein, CDR3 DNA. The D gene is left open where the match is weak. For some rows the clone size is stated as once, few or many, or as a class when expanded; others skip it.

V gene: TRBV5-1; D gene: .; J gene: TRBJ1-6; clone size: .; CDR3 protein: CASSLEQYNSPLHF; CDR3 DNA: TGCGCCAGCAGCTTGGAACAATATAATTCACCCCTCCACTTT
V gene: TRBV7-9; D gene: .; J gene: TRBJ1-2; clone size: once; CDR3 protein: CASSLAPANYGYTF; CDR3 DNA: TGTGCCAGCAGCTTAGCGCCAGCTAACTATGGCTACACCTTC
V gene: TRBV19; D gene: .; J gene: TRBJ2-3; clone size: .; CDR3 protein: CASTMVGGTDTQYF; CDR3 DNA: TGTGCCAGTACTATGGTGGGAGGCACAGATACGCAGTATTTT
V gene: TRBV27; D gene: .; J gene: TRBJ2-7; clone size: .; CDR3 protein: CASSLKKGRSEQYF; CDR3 DNA: TGTGCCAGCAGTTTAAAGAAGGGGCGGTCCGAGCAGTACTTC
V gene: TRBV5-1; D gene: .; J gene: TRBJ2-5; clone size: .; CDR3 protein: CASSPGGGQETQYF; CDR3 DNA: TGCGCCAGCAGCCCCGGAGGGGGGCAAGAGACCCAGTACTTC
V gene: TRBV30; D gene: .; J gene: TRBJ2-7; clone size: few; CDR3 protein: CAWSYHYEQYF; CDR3 DNA: TGTGCCTGGAGCTATCACTACGAGCAGTACTTC
V gene: TRBV7-9; D gene: .; J gene: TRBJ2-7; clone size: .; CDR3 protein: CASSSSGRGFREQYF; CDR3 DNA: TGTGCCAGCAGTTCGTCTGGACGGGGGTTTAGGGAGCAGTACTTC
V gene: TRBV7-9; D gene: TRBD1; J gene: TRBJ2-1; clone size: .; CDR3 protein: CASSLGQLTDNEQFF; CDR3 DNA: TGTGCCAGCAGCTTGGGACAGCTTACTGACAATGAGCAGTTCTTC
V gene: TRBV9; D gene: .; J gene: TRBJ1-3; clone size: .; CDR3 protein: CASSVTGQLNTIYF; CDR3 DNA: TGTGCCAGCAGCGTCACAGGGCAACTAAACACCATATATTTT
V gene: TRBV19; D gene: TRBD1; J gene: TRBJ2-7; clone size: few; CDR3 protein: CASSNRRGQGTFAPYEQYF; CDR3 DNA: TGTGCCAGTAGCAATCGCCGCGGACAGGGGACTTTCGCCCCCTACGAGCAGTACTTC
V gene: TRBV20-1; D gene: .; J gene: TRBJ1-1; clone size: .; CDR3 protein: CSPRVIAEAFF; CDR3 DNA: TGCAGTCCCCGGGTTATCGCTGAAGCTTTCTTT
V gene: TRBV7-6; D gene: TRBD2; J gene: TRBJ2-7; clone size: once; CDR3 protein: CASSPAEARGGYEQYF; CDR3 DNA: TGTGCCAGCAGCCCAGCGGAGGCTCGGGGGGGCTACGAGCAGTACTTC
V gene: TRBV7-9; D gene: .; J gene: TRBJ1-2; clone size: once; CDR3 protein: CASSLTGFLGGYTF; CDR3 DNA: TGTGCCAGCAGCTTAACTGGTTTTCTTGGGGGCTACACCTTC
V gene: TRBV28; D gene: TRBD1; J gene: TRBJ1-2; clone size: .; CDR3 protein: CASSPFLRGQGNYGYTF; CDR3 DNA: TGTGCCAGCAGTCCCTTTTTACGCGGACAGGGGAACTATGGCTACACCTTC
V gene: TRBV5-4; D gene: .; J gene: TRBJ1-2; clone size: few; CDR3 protein: CASSLEGNYGYTF; CDR3 DNA: TGTGCCAGCAGCTTGGAGGGCAACTATGGCTACACCTTC
V gene: TRBV6-5; D gene: .; J gene: TRBJ1-1; clone size: .; CDR3 protein: CASSRDGGTEAFF; CDR3 DNA: TGTGCCAGCAGCCGAGACGGTGGCACTGAAGCTTTCTTT
V gene: TRBV7-6; D gene: .; J gene: TRBJ2-1; clone size: .; CDR3 protein: CASSPGVSGTYSDNEQFF; CDR3 DNA: TGTGCCAGCAGTCCAGGTGTGTCCGGGACATACTCCGACAATGAGCAGTTCTTC
V gene: TRBV5-6; D gene: .; J gene: TRBJ1-3; clone size: few; CDR3 protein: CASSLDRFISGNTIYF; CDR3 DNA: TGTGCCAGCAGCTTGGACAGATTCATCTCTGGAAACACCATATATTTT
V gene: TRBV4-1; D gene: .; J gene: TRBJ2-7; clone size: .; CDR3 protein: CASSQERTVLPYEQYF; CDR3 DNA: TGCGCCAGCAGCCAAGAACGGACAGTGCTTCCCTACGAGCAGTACTTC
V gene: TRBV27; D gene: .; J gene: TRBJ2-7; clone size: .; CDR3 protein: CASRVGGGGSEQYF; CDR3 DNA: TGTGCCAGCAGGGTTGGAGGGGGTGGGTCCGAGCAGTACTTC
V gene: TRBV4-1; D gene: .; J gene: TRBJ2-5; clone size: .; CDR3 protein: CASSPGRGNQETQYF; CDR3 DNA: TGCGCCAGCAGCCCCGGTCGGGGCAACCAAGAGACCCAGTACTTC
V gene: TRBV9; D gene: .; J gene: TRBJ2-1; clone size: .; CDR3 protein: CASSDHRNEQFF; CDR3 DNA: TGTGCCAGCAGCGATCATAGAAATGAGCAGTTCTTC
V gene: TRBV5-1; D gene: .; J gene: TRBJ1-6; clone size: .; CDR3 protein: CASSLRPEGGDSPLHF; CDR3 DNA: TGCGCCAGCAGCTTGAGGCCAGAAGGGGGAGATTCACCCCTCCACTTT
V gene: TRBV9; D gene: .; J gene: TRBJ1-5; clone size: .; CDR3 protein: CASSVAGRPNQPQHF; CDR3 DNA: TGTGCCAGCAGCGTAGCTGGTCGCCCCAATCAGCCCCAGCATTTT
V gene: TRBV12-3/TRBV12-4; D gene: TRBD1; J gene: TRBJ1-1; clone size: once; CDR3 protein: CASRQGAATEAFF; CDR3 DNA: TGTGCCAGCAGACAGGGGGCGGCCACTGAAGCTTTCTTT
V gene: TRBV7-2; D gene: .; J gene: TRBJ1-2; clone size: few; CDR3 protein: CASSMAAVRNTYGYTF; CDR3 DNA: TGTGCCAGTTCCATGGCAGCTGTTAGAAATACTTATGGCTACACCTTC
V gene: TRBV19; D gene: .; J gene: TRBJ2-2; clone size: .; CDR3 protein: CASSIRGFGELFF; CDR3 DNA: TGTGCCAGTAGTATAAGGGGGTTCGGGGAGCTGTTTTTT
V gene: TRBV12-3/TRBV12-4; D gene: .; J gene: TRBJ1-1; clone size: .; CDR3 protein: CASNREGTEAFF; CDR3 DNA: TGTGCCAGCAACCGGGAGGGAACTGAAGCTTTCTTT
V gene: TRBV18; D gene: .; J gene: TRBJ1-3; clone size: .; CDR3 protein: CASSPREYPTIYF; CDR3 DNA: TGTGCCAGCTCACCGCGAGAATACCCCACCATATATTTT
V gene: TRBV4-1; D gene: .; J gene: TRBJ1-2; clone size: once; CDR3 protein: CASSQGRLGDGYTF; CDR3 DNA: TGCGCCAGCAGCCAAGGCCGCTTAGGTGACGGCTACACCTTC
V gene: TRBV3-1/TRBV3-2; D gene: .; J gene: TRBJ1-1; clone size: .; CDR3 protein: CASSQVPGGGNTEAFF; CDR3 DNA: TGTGCCAGCAGCCAAGTTCCGGGAGGAGGTAACACTGAAGCTTTCTTT
V gene: TRBV6-6; D gene: TRBD1; J gene: TRBJ1-2; clone size: .; CDR3 protein: CDSSYSGQVGGYTF; CDR3 DNA: TGTGACAGCAGTTACTCGGGACAGGTTGGTGGCTACACCTTC
V gene: TRBV6-5; D gene: .; J gene: TRBJ1-3; clone size: .; CDR3 protein: CASSYAAGAGNTIYF; CDR3 DNA: TGTGCCAGCAGTTACGCTGCAGGGGCTGGAAACACCATATATTTT
V gene: TRBV5-1; D gene: .; J gene: TRBJ1-1; clone size: .; CDR3 protein: CASSLDPVSGTEAFF; CDR3 DNA: TGCGCCAGCAGCTTGGATCCCGTTAGTGGGACTGAAGCTTTCTTT
V gene: TRBV6-5; D gene: .; J gene: TRBJ1-1; clone size: .; CDR3 protein: CASRRGKGGITEAFF; CDR3 DNA: TGTGCCAGCCGACGGGGGAAAGGGGGGATCACTGAAGCTTTCTTT
V gene: TRBV27; D gene: .; J gene: TRBJ2-3; clone size: .; CDR3 protein: CASSLYLGRDTQYF; CDR3 DNA: TGTGCCAGCAGTTTATATCTAGGGAGAGATACGCAGTATTTT
V gene: TRBV6-5; D gene: .; J gene: TRBJ1-2; clone size: .; CDR3 protein: CASRTRKGVYYGYTF; CDR3 DNA: TGTGCCAGCAGAACTCGCAAGGGGGTCTACTATGGCTACACCTTC
V gene: TRBV28; D gene: TRBD1; J gene: TRBJ1-4; clone size: .; CDR3 protein: CASSGTGGVLGTNEKLFF; CDR3 DNA: TGTGCCAGCAGTGGGACAGGGGGGGTTCTTGGAACTAATGAAAAACTGTTTTTT
V gene: TRBV6-5; D gene: .; J gene: TRBJ2-1; clone size: .; CDR3 protein: CASMPGPYNEQFF; CDR3 DNA: TGTGCCAGCATGCCGGGGCCTTACAATGAGCAGTTCTTC
V gene: TRBV3-1/TRBV3-2; D gene: .; J gene: TRBJ1-6; clone size: .; CDR3 protein: CASSQEQGANSPLHF; CDR3 DNA: TGTGCCAGCAGCCAAGAACAGGGCGCGAATTCACCCCTCCACTTT
V gene: TRBV11-2; D gene: .; J gene: TRBJ1-5; clone size: .; CDR3 protein: CASSLLINQPQHF; CDR3 DNA: TGTGCCAGCAGCTTACTGATCAATCAGCCCCAGCATTTT
V gene: TRBV2; D gene: .; J gene: TRBJ1-5; clone size: .; CDR3 protein: CASSGPQVNQPQHF; CDR3 DNA: TGTGCCAGCAGTGGGCCGCAGGTCAATCAGCCCCAGCATTTT
V gene: TRBV7-2; D gene: TRBD2; J gene: TRBJ2-5; clone size: .; CDR3 protein: CASSLWTSGGEQTQYF; CDR3 DNA: TGTGCCAGCAGCTTGTGGACTAGCGGGGGGGAGCAGACCCAGTACTTC
V gene: TRBV7-9; D gene: .; J gene: TRBJ2-7; clone size: few; CDR3 protein: CASSFLVGPHEQYF; CDR3 DNA: TGTGCCAGCAGCTTTTTAGTGGGACCCCACGAGCAGTACTTC
V gene: TRBV19; D gene: TRBD2; J gene: TRBJ2-2; clone size: .; CDR3 protein: CASSTRREVNTGELFF; CDR3 DNA: TGTGCCAGTAGTACAAGACGGGAGGTGAACACCGGGGAGCTGTTTTTT
V gene: TRBV7-9; D gene: .; J gene: TRBJ2-5; clone size: .; CDR3 protein: CASSLVGRLETQYF; CDR3 DNA: TGTGCCAGCAGCTTAGTAGGCCGTTTGGAGACCCAGTACTTC